Listed below are T cell receptor beta chains from one sample, sequenced in a study of OX40 agonist ivuxolimab in advanced cancers. Produced via immunoSEQ multiplex PCR; TCRdb's table is partial and in-frame only. Of 55,000 to 95,000 clones listed, about 91% are singletons. Here the sequenced sample was CD4+ or CD8+ T cells sorted from blood, taken in a trial of the OX40 agonist ivuxolimab. These receptors were taken from an adult with an advanced solid tumor such as melanoma, head and neck, liver or kidney cancer. Both conserved end residues are part of each CDR3. Fields, in order: J gene, V gene, clone size, D gene, CDR3 protein, CDR3 DNA. The D gene is left open where the match is weak. Rows may omit the clone size; those that give it use once, few, many or a size class.

TRBJ2-6	TRBV6-1	-	-	CASSEYASGANVLTF	TGTGCCAGCAGTGAATACGCCTCTGGGGCCAACGTCCTGACTTTC
TRBJ1-1	TRBV9	-	-	CASSVVHRMNTEAFF	TGTGCCAGCAGCGTAGTTCACCGTATGAACACTGAAGCTTTCTTT
TRBJ1-1	TRBV2	-	-	CASSQLEDTEAFF	TGTGCCAGCAGCCAACTAGAGGACACTGAAGCTTTCTTT
TRBJ1-1	TRBV7-9	-	TRBD1	CASGILGTGLNTEAFF	TGTGCCAGCGGAATCCTCGGGACAGGTCTGAACACTGAAGCTTTCTTT
TRBJ1-1	TRBV5-8	-	-	CASSLGGLEAFF	TGTGCCAGCAGCCTAGGAGGGCTTGAAGCTTTCTTT
TRBJ2-3	TRBV19	-	TRBD2	CASSMRLAGVGATDTQYF	TGTGCCAGTAGTATGCGGCTAGCGGGAGTAGGAGCCACAGATACGCAGTATTTT
TRBJ1-2	TRBV18	-	TRBD1	CASSPTGENYGYTF	TGTGCCAGCTCACCAACAGGGGAAAACTATGGCTACACCTTC
TRBJ2-2	TRBV9	-	-	CASSVKRGPTGELFF	TGTGCCAGCAGCGTGAAGAGGGGCCCCACCGGGGAGCTGTTTTTT
TRBJ1-6	TRBV18	-	-	CASSPQGISNSPLHF	TGTGCCAGCTCACCCCAGGGTATATCTAATTCACCCCTCCACTTT
TRBJ1-5	TRBV4-1	few	-	CASSQGTVISNQPQHF	TGCGCCAGCAGCCAAGGGACAGTGATTAGCAATCAGCCCCAGCATTTT
TRBJ1-1	TRBV5-1	-	-	CASSSSPGQTLTEAFF	TGCGCCAGCAGCTCCTCCCCGGGTCAGACACTCACTGAAGCTTTCTTT
TRBJ2-2	TRBV10-2	-	TRBD2	CASNGLAPGELFF	TGCGCCAGCAACGGACTAGCCCCCGGGGAGCTGTTTTTT
TRBJ2-1	TRBV28	-	TRBD1	CASRLGTVPTLGEFF	TGTGCCAGCAGACTGGGGACAGTACCTACCCTAGGGGAGTTCTTC
TRBJ2-3	TRBV7-9	-	-	CASSKDRGTDTQYF	TGTGCCAGCAGCAAGGACAGAGGCACAGATACGCAGTATTTT
TRBJ2-7	TRBV5-6	-	-	CASSPEQGRVSYEQYF	TGTGCCAGCAGCCCTGAACAGGGCAGGGTTTCCTACGAGCAGTACTTC
TRBJ2-5	TRBV9	-	-	CASSPPRGLAAPSPGAQETQYF	TGTGCCAGCAGCCCCCCTAGGGGTCTAGCGGCCCCATCCCCGGGGGCCCAAGAGACCCAGTACTTC
TRBJ2-5	TRBV11-3	-	-	CASSSHGGGGETQYF	TGTGCCAGCAGCTCCCATGGAGGGGGCGGAGAGACCCAGTACTTC
TRBJ2-7	TRBV7-6	-	TRBD2	CASQPMASGLFLRTYEQYF	TGTGCCAGCCAACCCATGGCTAGCGGCCTTTTTCTCCGTACGTACGAGCAGTACTTC
TRBJ2-1	TRBV7-8	-	-	CASSLGAVRNNEQFF	TGTGCCAGCAGCTTAGGGGCTGTAAGGAACAATGAGCAGTTCTTC
TRBJ2-2	TRBV29-1	-	TRBD2	CSVRLAGNTGELFF	TGCAGCGTGAGACTAGCGGGAAACACCGGGGAGCTGTTTTTT
TRBJ2-1	TRBV11-1	-	-	CASSLHSTYNEQFF	TGTGCCAGCAGCTTACACAGTACCTACAATGAGCAGTTCTTC
TRBJ1-5	TRBV6-1	once	TRBD1	CASSAGGTGEPQHF	TGTGCCAGCAGCGCTGGCGGGACAGGGGAACCCCAGCATTTT
TRBJ2-3	TRBV14	-	TRBD1	CASSLDRVHTDTQYF	TGTGCCAGCAGCCTCGACAGGGTTCATACAGATACGCAGTATTTT
TRBJ2-5	TRBV5-4	once	-	CASSLGVGQETQYF	TGTGCCAGCAGCTTGGGGGTGGGCCAAGAGACCCAGTACTTC
TRBJ1-2	TRBV21-1	-	-	CASISKGEEGYTF	TGTGCCAGCATCTCAAAGGGGGAGGAGGGCTACACCTTC
TRBJ1-1	TRBV6-5	-	TRBD1	CASSPDRGWNTEAFF	TGTGCCAGCAGCCCTGACAGGGGTTGGAACACTGAAGCTTTCTTT
TRBJ1-1	TRBV19	-	-	CASRPIPNTEAFF	TGTGCCAGTAGGCCCATTCCGAACACTGAAGCTTTCTTT
TRBJ1-3	TRBV7-2	-	-	CASSPWGTAGNTIYF	TGTGCCAGCAGCCCGTGGGGGACTGCTGGAAACACCATATATTTT
TRBJ2-7	TRBV6-6	few	TRBD2	CASSRRGAGGSEQYF	TGTGCCAGCAGTCGCCGGGGGGCGGGGGGTTCCGAGCAGTACTTC
TRBJ1-1	TRBV18	-	-	CASSPLGGTVTEAFF	TGTGCCAGCTCACCACTGGGCGGGACGGTCACTGAAGCTTTCTTT
TRBJ2-3	TRBV1	-	-	CTSSQTASGGPGAHTDTQYF	TGCACCAGCAGCCAAACAGCTAGCGGGGGCCCGGGGGCACACACAGATACGCAGTATTTT
TRBJ2-7	TRBV5-4	-	-	CASSPTGYEQYF	TGTGCCAGCAGCCCTACGGGGTACGAGCAGTACTTC
TRBJ1-5	TRBV4-1	-	TRBD1	CASSHTGAYSNQPQHF	TGCGCCAGCAGCCATACAGGGGCGTATAGCAATCAGCCCCAGCATTTT
TRBJ1-1	TRBV5-4	-	-	CASSPPGSMNTEAFF	TGTGCCAGCAGCCCTCCGGGAAGTATGAACACTGAAGCTTTCTTT
TRBJ1-2	TRBV7-9	-	-	CASSFGPNYGYTF	TGTGCCAGCAGCTTCGGCCCTAACTATGGCTACACCTTC
TRBJ2-7	TRBV11-2	-	TRBD1	CASSSGQGSFDEQYF	TGTGCCAGCAGCTCGGGACAGGGGTCCTTCGACGAGCAGTACTTC
TRBJ2-7	TRBV5-6	-	TRBD2	CASSLVPGLAAYEQYF	TGTGCCAGCAGCTTGGTCCCGGGACTAGCAGCCTACGAGCAGTACTTC
TRBJ1-3	TRBV6-1	-	-	CASSGDGGLVGNTIYF	TGTGCCAGCAGTGGCGACGGGGGGTTGGTTGGAAACACCATATATTTT
TRBJ2-3	TRBV7-9	-	TRBD2	CASSSSGANTDTQYF	TGTGCCAGCAGCTCTAGCGGGGCGAACACAGATACGCAGTATTTT
TRBJ2-7	TRBV6-6	-	TRBD1	CASSDRTGGSVEQYF	TGTGCCAGCAGTGATCGGACAGGGGGATCGGTTGAGCAGTACTTC
TRBJ1-1	TRBV7-2	-	-	CASSLRLGNTEAFF	TGTGCCAGCAGCCTTCGCCTGGGGAACACTGAAGCTTTCTTT
TRBJ2-7	TRBV2	-	TRBD1	CASSELRKSDRGTYEQYF	TGTGCCAGCAGTGAGTTAAGGAAGTCGGACAGGGGAACCTACGAGCAGTACTTC
TRBJ2-3	TRBV13	once	-	CASSLRSTDTQYF	TGTGCCAGCAGCTTAAGAAGCACAGATACGCAGTATTTT
TRBJ2-1	TRBV10-3	-	-	CAISESLATEQFF	TGTGCCATCAGTGAGTCGTTGGCAACTGAGCAGTTCTTC
TRBJ1-5	TRBV9	once	-	CASSQGGDSNQPQHF	TGTGCCAGCAGCCAAGGGGGGGATAGCAATCAGCCCCAGCATTTT
TRBJ2-4	TRBV27	-	-	CASTTPGKAKNIQYF	TGTGCCAGCACCACTCCGGGGAAAGCCAAAAACATTCAGTACTTC
TRBJ2-1	TRBV7-7	-	-	CASSLGTAYNEQFF	TGTGCTAGCAGCTTAGGGACGGCGTACAATGAGCAGTTCTTC